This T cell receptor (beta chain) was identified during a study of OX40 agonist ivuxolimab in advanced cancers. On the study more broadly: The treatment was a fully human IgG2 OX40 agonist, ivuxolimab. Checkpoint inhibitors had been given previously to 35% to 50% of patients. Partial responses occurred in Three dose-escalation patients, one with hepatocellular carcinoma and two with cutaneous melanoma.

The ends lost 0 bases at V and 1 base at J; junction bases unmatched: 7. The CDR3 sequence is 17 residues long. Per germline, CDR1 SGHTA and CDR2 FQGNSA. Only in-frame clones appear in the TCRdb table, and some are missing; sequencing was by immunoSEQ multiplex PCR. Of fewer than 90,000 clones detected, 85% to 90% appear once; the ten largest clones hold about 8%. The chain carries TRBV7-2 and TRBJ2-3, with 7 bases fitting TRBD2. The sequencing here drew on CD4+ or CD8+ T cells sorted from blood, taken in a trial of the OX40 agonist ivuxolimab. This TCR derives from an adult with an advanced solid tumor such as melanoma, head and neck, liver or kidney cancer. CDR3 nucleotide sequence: TGTGCCAGCAGCTTAGCTGGCGGGGGAGCTGGCACAGATACGCAGTATTTT. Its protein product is CASSLAGGGAGTDTQYF.